Below, 5 T cell receptor beta chains from the same sample are listed, as sequenced in a study of blood T cells in healthy people across ages. Together with a sample-barcoded 5' primer, a J-beta primer mix was included in a second PCR lasting about 7 to 11 cycles. TCRdb re-called the 5' RACE reads through MiXCR, storing one row per CDR3 protein. Among approximately 580,000 distinct CDR3 sequences listed, about 24% were seen once. Separately, the same data were catalogued under a study of T cells of mothers and their children.

The sequenced material came from blood. Receptors were obtained from a boy aged 5-17 years in good health.

The chain couples TRBV7-9 to TRBJ2-1, with 9 bases that match TRBD1. The CDR3 covers 15 residues. V lost 1 base to trimming and J lost 7 bases; unmatched junction nucleotides: 5. Germline V CDR1 and CDR2: SEHNR, FQNEAQ (reference sequence). This chain's CDR3 is CASSLGQGVTNEQFF. Here the CDR3 DNA reads TGTGCCAGCAGCTTAGGACAGGGGGTTACGAATGAGCAGTTCTTC.

This clonotype was observed a handful of times. The CDR3 spells CASSPRTGNSEQFF. CDR3 coding DNA: TGTGCCAGCAGTCCTCGGACAGGTAACAGTGAGCAGTTCTTC. V gene TRBV27 combines with J gene TRBJ2-5; 7 bases are shared with TRBD1. The DNA end lines up better with TRBJ2-1; the J call may be wrong. Germline assignment: CDR1 MNHEY and CDR2 SMNVEV (reference sequence). The CDR3 is 14 residues long.

The chain carries TRBV6-1 and TRBJ2-4, with 8 bases that match TRBD2. This CDR3 comprises 17 residues. Germline V gives CDR1 MNHNS, CDR2 SASEGT. Trimming at V came to 6 bases and at J to 1 base, leaving 11 bases not matched to a gene. CDR3: CASSPRGGWHAKNIQYF. The CDR3, as DNA: TGTGCCAGCAGCCCCCGGGGGGGTTGGCATGCCAAAAACATTCAGTACTTC.

This clonotype was picked up a small number of times. The chain is built from TRBV2 and TRBJ2-5; a weak D match, TRBD2 (5 bases). Trimming took 6 bases from V and 4 from J, leaving 18 bases between them. CDR1 and CDR2 (germline): SNHLY, FYNNEI. The CDR3 contains 15 residues. As DNA, the CDR3 is TGTGCCAGCAGCCTCTACAAGAGGGCTCCAGAGACCCAGTACTTC. It is translated as CASSLYKRAPETQYF.

The V call is TRBV4-2, the J call TRBJ2-1, with 8 bases matching TRBD2. Germline V CDR1 and CDR2: LGHNA, YNFKEQ. This CDR3 region has 17 residues. V shed 0 bases, J shed 0 bases, and the junction held 4 bases outside the gene matches. CDR3 DNA: TGTGCCAGCAGCCAAGATGCCAGCGGGAGCTCCTACAATGAGCAGTTCTTC. Encoded protein: CASSQDASGSSYNEQFF.